Below, 22 T cell receptor beta chains from the same sample are listed, as sequenced in a study of cytomegalovirus exposure and HLA in healthy donors. With 60 Vbeta and 13 Jbeta primers, the PCR was carried out. Some clones are missing from TCRdb's copy, which holds only in-frame ones; the method was immunoSEQ multiplex PCR. The sample shows under 110,000 clones, approximately 75% of them seen only once. Source material: PBMCs. Receptor source: a woman between 35 and 50 years old in good health and CMV-seronegative.

The rearrangement joins TRBV6-1 to TRBJ2-3; weak D call: TRBD2 (5 bases). Germline CDR1 and CDR2: MNHNS and SASEGT. The CDR3 has 15 amino acids. V dropped 8 bases and J dropped 1 base, with 16 bases sitting between them. CDR3: CASGHEGSGTDTQYF. CDR3 nucleotide sequence: TGTGCCAGCGGCCACGAGGGAAGCGGCACAGATACGCAGTATTTT.

The gene calls are TRBV19 and TRBJ2-1; D uncertain. This CDR3 contains 13 residues. Germline loops: CDR1 LNHDA, CDR2 SQIVND (reference sequence). V was cut by 3 bases and J by 4 bases, with 7 bases left in between. CDR3 DNA: TGTGCCAGTAGTATGTACGGGTACAATGAGCAGTTCTTC. Translating it yields CASSMYGYNEQFF.

V usage is TRBV11-2 and J usage is TRBJ1-5, with D possibly matching TRBD1 (6 bases). CDR3 size: 16 residues. With 1 base removed from V and 0 bases from J, the gap between germline ends came to 10 bases. Germline V lookup: CDR1 SGHAT, CDR2 FQNNGV. Here the CDR3 DNA reads TGTGCCAGCAGCTTAGGGACAGCGAATAGCAATCAGCCCCAGCATTTT. It encodes CASSLGTANSNQPQHF.

The V call is TRBV7-9, the J call TRBJ2-5; D is unclear. CDR3 size: 14 residues. V was shortened by 6 bases and J by 1 base, with 12 bases between the two germline ends. Germline loops: CDR1 SEHNR, CDR2 FQNEAQ (reference sequence). The CDR3 is CASSSELRQETQYF. In DNA form, the CDR3 reads TGTGCCAGCAGTTCCGAGCTGCGCCAAGAGACCCAGTACTTC. The entire variable domain, with the rest obtained from reference TRBV7-9 and TRBJ2-5, is as follows: DTGVSQNPRHKITKRGQNVTFRCDPISEHNRLYWYRQTLGQGPEFLTYFQNEAQLEKSRLLSDRFSAERPKGSFSTLEIQRTEQGDSAMYLCASSSELRQETQYFGPGTRLLVL.

The chain couples TRBV19 to TRBJ1-1, with 9 nucleotides matching TRBD1. Germline CDR1 reads LNHDA; CDR2 reads SQIVND (reference sequence). V was clipped by 3 bases and J by 0 bases; unmatched bases: 2. There are 15 residues in the CDR3. The DNA for the CDR3 is TGTGCCAGTAGTATGGGACAGGGATTGAACACTGAAGCTTTCTTT. Residues: CASSMGQGLNTEAFF. Full variable domain (outside the CDR3, taken from reference TRBV19 and TRBJ1-1): DGGITQSPKYLFRKEGQNVTLSCEQNLNHDAMYWYRQDPGQGLRLIYYSQIVNDFQKGDIAEGYSVSREKKESFPLTVTSAQKNPTAFYLCASSMGQGLNTEAFFGQGTRLTVV.

This clone was detected only a few times. The V and J genes are TRBV6-5 and TRBJ1-1; D unresolved. Trimming shortened V by 7 bases and J by 1 base, and 7 bases separated the two germline ends. The CDR3 is 12 amino acids. The germline V gene has CDR1 MNHEY and CDR2 SVGAGI. This chain's CDR3 is CASTEGNTEAFF. The CDR3 region has the DNA TGTGCCAGCACTGAGGGGAACACTGAAGCTTTCTTT.

The chain has TRBV7-2 and TRBJ2-3; the match to TRBD2 covers 7 bases. Germline trimming cut 4 bases from V and 2 bases from J; bases unmatched to any gene: 6. This CDR3 has 15 amino acids. Germline CDR1 SGHTA, CDR2 FQGNSA. The CDR3 here is CASSYVGTTTDTQYF. The CDR3 DNA follows: TGTGCCAGCAGCTACGTAGGGACTACCACAGATACGCAGTATTTT.

The rearrangement links TRBV9 to TRBJ1-5; no definite D call. Germline V gene sequence: CDR1 SGDLS, CDR2 YYNGEE. The CDR3 extends over 14 amino acids. V was cut by 0 bases and J by 4 bases, with 8 bases left in between. The CDR3 is CASSVGPGNQPQHF. CDR3 bases: TGTGCCAGCAGCGTAGGCCCGGGGAATCAGCCCCAGCATTTT.

The chain joins TRBV7-3 to TRBJ2-3; D is perhaps TRBD1 (7 bases). Deletions cut 5 bases from V and 3 bases from J, with 15 bases between. The CDR3 extends over 15 amino acids. The germline V gene has CDR1 SGHTA and CDR2 FQGTGA. CDR3 DNA sequence: TGTGCCAGCAGCCCCGGAGGGGGCGATACAGATACGCAGTATTTT. Residues: CASSPGGGDTDTQYF.

The chain links TRBV5-4 to TRBJ2-5; TRBD1 matches at 10 bases. The ends lost 5 bases at V and 3 bases at J; junction bases unmatched: 1. Looked up from germline, CDR1 is SGHNT and CDR2 is YYREEE (reference sequence). The CDR3 has 13 amino acids. CDR3: CASRTGGKETQYF. In nucleotides, the CDR3 is TGTGCCAGCAGGACAGGGGGCAAAGAGACCCAGTACTTC.

Here the CDR3 reads CASSSDIGGNTIYF. The CDR3 DNA sequence: TGTGCCAGCAGCTCGGACATAGGAGGAAACACCATATATTTT. The rearrangement joins TRBV7-9 to TRBJ1-3, with a weak D call TRBD1 (5 bases). This CDR3 is built from 14 residues. Germline CDR1 SEHNR, CDR2 FQNEAQ (reference sequence). V lost 4 bases to trimming and J lost 4 bases, with 11 bases between them.

This clone has only one observation. The chain has TRBV21-1 and TRBJ1-4; the table assigns TRBD1, which was not confirmed against the DNA. TRBV21-1 is tagged as a pseudogene. This CDR3 is 12 amino acids long. Written as DNA, the CDR3 is TGTGCCATACAGGAGCAAGGTGAAAAACTGTTTTTT. This translates into CAIQEQGEKLFF.

The V gene is TRBV2, the J gene TRBJ2-1, with 7 positions matching TRBD2. J gave up 15 bases and V 6 bases, and 8 bases lay outside the gene matches. Germline V gene lookup returns CDR1 SNHLY and CDR2 FYNNEI. The CDR3 is 11 residues long. This CDR3 reads CASSANWEGFF. CDR3 in DNA: TGTGCCAGCAGCGCGAATTGGGAGGGGTTCTTC.

This clone was detected once. This chain uses TRBV7-2 with TRBJ2-1; D is ambiguous. The CDR3 runs 12 residues. CDR1 is SGHTA, CDR2 FQGNSA, per germline. The V gene lost 3 bases and the J gene lost 5 bases, with 5 bases spanning the gap. The CDR3 spells CASSFRDNEQFF. CDR3 coding DNA: TGTGCCAGCAGCTTTCGGGACAATGAGCAGTTCTTC.

This chain uses TRBV28 with TRBJ2-5; the match to TRBD2 covers 11 bases. TRBJ2-7 matches the DNA end more closely, so the J call is doubtful. Germline V CDR1 and CDR2: MDHEN, SYDVKM. The CDR3 runs 14 residues. CDR3 nucleotides: TGTGCCAGCCTCTCGGGACTAGCGGACTACGAGCAGTACTTC. Encoded protein: CASLSGLADYEQYF.

The chain uses TRBV27 and TRBJ2-5; a possible D gene is TRBD2 (5 bases). The J call may not be correct, given that the DNA end is closer to TRBJ2-7. This CDR3 region has 14 residues. Germline loops: CDR1 MNHEY, CDR2 SMNVEV (reference sequence). Here the CDR3 reads CASSFGTGEYEQYF. CDR3 sequence (DNA): TGTGCCAGCAGTTTTGGAACCGGGGAATACGAGCAGTACTTC.

The chain employs TRBV19 and TRBJ1-2, with TRBD1 matching over 8 bases. V shed 4 bases, J shed 2 bases, and the junction held 6 bases outside the gene matches. The germline V gene has CDR1 LNHDA and CDR2 SQIVND (reference sequence). This CDR3 spans 15 amino acids. The CDR3, as DNA: TGTGCCAGTAGTACCCCCCGGACAGGGAACTATGGCTACACCTTC. The encoded protein is CASSTPRTGNYGYTF.

This chain uses TRBV11-3 with TRBJ2-5, with a weak D call TRBD1 (5 bases). The J call may be faulty, since TRBJ2-7 better matches the DNA end. The CDR3 length is 15 residues. From germline, CDR1 is SGHNT and CDR2 YENEEA. The CDR3 protein is CASSLDSGSGNEQYF. CDR3 DNA sequence: TGTGCCAGCAGCTTAGATTCAGGGTCTGGGAACGAGCAGTACTTC.

V usage is TRBV4-1 and J usage is TRBJ2-7, with TRBD2 matching 8 bases. V shed 0 bases, J shed 4 bases, and the junction held 8 bases outside the gene matches. CDR1 is MGHRA, CDR2 YSYEKL, per germline. This CDR3 contains 16 residues. This chain's CDR3 is CASSQEAQRESYEQYF. In DNA, the CDR3 is TGCGCCAGCAGCCAAGAAGCCCAGCGGGAGAGTTACGAGCAGTACTTC.

This chain links TRBV20-1 with TRBJ1-2, with D possibly TRBD1 on 5 matching bases. Germline CDR1 and CDR2: DFQATT and SNEGSKA (reference sequence). Trimming shortened V by 3 bases and J by 4 bases, and 6 bases separated the two germline ends. CDR3 length: 11 amino acids. DNA of the CDR3: TGCAGTGCTAGGGGGGGCTATGGCTACACCTTC. Its translation is CSARGGYGYTF.

The V and J genes are TRBV7-2 and TRBJ2-7; 7 positions match TRBD2. Germline-derived CDR1 and CDR2 are SGHTA and FQGNSA. This CDR3 comprises 15 residues. Losses at the gene ends were 8 bases for V and 3 bases for J; bases not matched to a gene: 13. CDR3: CASAVRGGGFYEQYF. The CDR3 nucleotides read TGTGCCAGCGCAGTCCGGGGCGGGGGATTCTACGAGCAGTACTTC.

The sample holds a few counts of this clone. V gene TRBV6-5 combines with J gene TRBJ2-7; weak D call: TRBD1 (5 bases). This CDR3 comprises 13 residues. The germline V gene encodes CDR1 MNHEY and CDR2 SVGAGI. Between the trimmed V and J ends, which lost 6 bases and 0 bases, there was a span of 9 bases. The chain's CDR3 is CASRFTGSYEQYF. CDR3 nucleotide sequence: TGTGCCAGCAGGTTCACAGGCTCCTACGAGCAGTACTTC.